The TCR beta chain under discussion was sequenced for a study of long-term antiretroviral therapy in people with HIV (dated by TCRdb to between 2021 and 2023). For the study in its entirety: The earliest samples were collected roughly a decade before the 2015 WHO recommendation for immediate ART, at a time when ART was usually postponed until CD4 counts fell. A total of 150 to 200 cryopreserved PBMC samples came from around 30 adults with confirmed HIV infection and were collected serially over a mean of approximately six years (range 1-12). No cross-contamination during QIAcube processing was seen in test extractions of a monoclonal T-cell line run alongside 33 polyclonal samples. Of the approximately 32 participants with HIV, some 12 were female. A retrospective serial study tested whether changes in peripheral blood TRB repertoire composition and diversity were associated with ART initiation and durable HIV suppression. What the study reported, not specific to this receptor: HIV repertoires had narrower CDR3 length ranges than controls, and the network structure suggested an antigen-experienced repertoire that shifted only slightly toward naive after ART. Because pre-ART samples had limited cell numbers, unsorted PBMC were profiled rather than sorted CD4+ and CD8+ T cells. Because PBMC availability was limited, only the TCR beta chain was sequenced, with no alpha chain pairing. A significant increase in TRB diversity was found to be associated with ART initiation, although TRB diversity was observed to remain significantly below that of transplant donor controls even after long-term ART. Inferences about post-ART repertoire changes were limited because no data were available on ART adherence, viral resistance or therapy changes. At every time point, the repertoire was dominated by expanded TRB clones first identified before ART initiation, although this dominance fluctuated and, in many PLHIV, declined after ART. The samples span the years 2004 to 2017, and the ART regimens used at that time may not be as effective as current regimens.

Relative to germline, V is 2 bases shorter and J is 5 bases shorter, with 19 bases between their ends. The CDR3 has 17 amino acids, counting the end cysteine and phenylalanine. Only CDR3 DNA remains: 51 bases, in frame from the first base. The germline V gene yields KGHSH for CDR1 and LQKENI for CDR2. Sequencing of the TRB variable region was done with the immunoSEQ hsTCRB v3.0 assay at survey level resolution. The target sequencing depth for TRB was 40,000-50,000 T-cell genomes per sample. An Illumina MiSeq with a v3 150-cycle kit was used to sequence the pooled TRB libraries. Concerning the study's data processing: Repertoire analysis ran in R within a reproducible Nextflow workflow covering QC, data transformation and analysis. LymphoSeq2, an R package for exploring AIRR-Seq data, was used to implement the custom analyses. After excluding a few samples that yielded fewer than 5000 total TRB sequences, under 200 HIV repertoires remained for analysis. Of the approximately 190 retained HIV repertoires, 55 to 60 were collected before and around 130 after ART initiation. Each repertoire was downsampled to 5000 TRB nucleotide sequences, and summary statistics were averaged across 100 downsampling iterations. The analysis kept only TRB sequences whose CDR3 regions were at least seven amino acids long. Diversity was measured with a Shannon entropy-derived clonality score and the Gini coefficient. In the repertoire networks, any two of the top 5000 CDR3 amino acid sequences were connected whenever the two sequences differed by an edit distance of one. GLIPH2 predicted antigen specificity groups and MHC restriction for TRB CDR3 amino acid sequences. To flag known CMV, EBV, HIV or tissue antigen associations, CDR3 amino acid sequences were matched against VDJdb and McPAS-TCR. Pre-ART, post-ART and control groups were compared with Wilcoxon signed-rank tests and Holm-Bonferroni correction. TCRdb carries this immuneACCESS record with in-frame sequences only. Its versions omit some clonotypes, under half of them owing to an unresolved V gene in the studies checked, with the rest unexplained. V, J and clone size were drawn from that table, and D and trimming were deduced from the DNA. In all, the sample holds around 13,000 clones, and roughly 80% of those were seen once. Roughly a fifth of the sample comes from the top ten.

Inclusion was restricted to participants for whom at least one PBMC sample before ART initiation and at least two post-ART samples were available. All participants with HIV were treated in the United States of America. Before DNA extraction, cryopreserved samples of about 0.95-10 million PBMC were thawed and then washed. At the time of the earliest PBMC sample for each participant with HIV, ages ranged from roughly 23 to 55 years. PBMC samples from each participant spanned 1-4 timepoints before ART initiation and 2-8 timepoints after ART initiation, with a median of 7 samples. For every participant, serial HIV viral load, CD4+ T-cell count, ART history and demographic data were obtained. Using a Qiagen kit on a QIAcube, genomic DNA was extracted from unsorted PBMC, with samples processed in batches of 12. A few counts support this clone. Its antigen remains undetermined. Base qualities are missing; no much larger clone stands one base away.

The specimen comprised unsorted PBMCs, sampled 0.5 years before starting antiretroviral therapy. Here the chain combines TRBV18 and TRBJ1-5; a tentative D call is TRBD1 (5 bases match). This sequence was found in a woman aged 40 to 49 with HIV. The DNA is TGTGCCAGCTCACCAGCGGGAGCGACATGGGGCGATCAGCCCCAGCATTTT. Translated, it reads CASSPAGATWGDQPQHF.